A selection of T cell receptor beta chains follows, all from one sample in a study of blood T cell repertoires in COVID-19. Assay: immunoSEQ multiplex PCR; the TCRdb copy retains only in-frame clones and omits some. Of about 270,000 clones in the sample, 70% to 90% were seen once. Source material: peripheral blood. The receptors were sampled from a woman in her 70s with COVID-19, enrolled during active disease. The CDR3 runs from the conserved cysteine through the conserved F or W. The D gene is left open where the match is weak. A clone size is listed for some rows: how often the clone was seen (once, few, many), or a class if it is expanded.

d_call: -
j_call: TRBJ1-4
v_call: TRBV10-2
cdr3_length: 15
clone_size: once
cdr3_nt: TGCGCCAGCAGAATAAACAGGGCGGGAGATGAAAAACTGTTTTTT
cdr3_aa: CASRINRAGDEKLFF

d_call: -
j_call: TRBJ2-7
v_call: TRBV6-5
cdr3_length: 15
clone_size: -
cdr3_nt: TGTGCCAGCAGTTACGTTATGGAGGGGGCTTACGAGCAGTACTTC
cdr3_aa: CASSYVMEGAYEQYF

d_call: -
j_call: TRBJ1-1
v_call: TRBV3-1/TRBV3-2
cdr3_length: 14
clone_size: -
cdr3_nt: TGTGCCAGCAGCCGCGGGCCAGGGGACACTGAAGCTTTCTTT
cdr3_aa: CASSRGPGDTEAFF

d_call: TRBD1
j_call: TRBJ1-5
v_call: TRBV19
cdr3_length: 13
clone_size: once
cdr3_nt: TGTGCCAGTAAGGGACAGAATAATCAGCCCCAGCATTTT
cdr3_aa: CASKGQNNQPQHF

d_call: -
j_call: TRBJ2-3
v_call: TRBV30
cdr3_length: 14
clone_size: -
cdr3_nt: TGTGCCTGGAGTTACGGACAGACCACAGATACGCAGTATTTT
cdr3_aa: CAWSYGQTTDTQYF

d_call: -
j_call: TRBJ2-7
v_call: TRBV2
cdr3_length: 12
clone_size: -
cdr3_nt: TGTGCCAGCAGTCCACAGGACTACGAGCAGTACTTC
cdr3_aa: CASSPQDYEQYF

d_call: TRBD2
j_call: TRBJ2-1
v_call: TRBV30
cdr3_length: 12
clone_size: -
cdr3_nt: TGTGCCTGGAGTGTAATAAGCGGGGGCCTTTTCTTC
cdr3_aa: CAWSVISGGLFF

d_call: -
j_call: TRBJ2-7
v_call: TRBV10-2
cdr3_length: 15
clone_size: once
cdr3_nt: TGCGCCAGCCGAGGGGGAAAGGACCCCTCCTACGAGCAGTACTTC
cdr3_aa: CASRGGKDPSYEQYF

d_call: -
j_call: TRBJ2-5
v_call: TRBV14
cdr3_length: 12
clone_size: -
cdr3_nt: TGTGCCAGCAGCCAAGCAGGGGCGGCCCAGTACTTC
cdr3_aa: CASSQAGAAQYF

d_call: -
j_call: TRBJ1-1
v_call: TRBV6-5
cdr3_length: 15
clone_size: -
cdr3_nt: TGTGCCAGCAGTTCCCTTGAGTCGGGTTTCCCTGAAGCTTTCTTT
cdr3_aa: CASSSLESGFPEAFF

d_call: TRBD1
j_call: TRBJ1-2
v_call: TRBV5-4
cdr3_length: 14
clone_size: -
cdr3_nt: TGTGCCAGCAGCTTGGCGCAGGGGGCCGTTGGCTACACCTTC
cdr3_aa: CASSLAQGAVGYTF

d_call: -
j_call: TRBJ2-5
v_call: TRBV5-6
cdr3_length: 16
clone_size: -
cdr3_nt: TGTGCCAGCAGCTTGACTCGACACATGGCTCAGGGGACCCAGTACTTC
cdr3_aa: CASSLTRHMAQGTQYF

d_call: -
j_call: TRBJ2-3
v_call: TRBV27
cdr3_length: 15
clone_size: -
cdr3_nt: TGTGCCAGCAGTTTGATGAGGAGTAGCACAGATACGCAGTATTTT
cdr3_aa: CASSLMRSSTDTQYF

d_call: TRBD2
j_call: TRBJ2-3
v_call: TRBV6-4
cdr3_length: 15
clone_size: once
cdr3_nt: TGTGCCAGCAGTTCTAGCGGGGGGCCGGTAGATACGCAGTATTTT
cdr3_aa: CASSSSGGPVDTQYF

d_call: TRBD1
j_call: TRBJ2-6
v_call: TRBV4-3
cdr3_length: 17
clone_size: -
cdr3_nt: TGCGCCAGCAGCGCCGGGACAGCCCTCTCTGGGGCCAACGTCCTGACTTTC
cdr3_aa: CASSAGTALSGANVLTF

d_call: -
j_call: TRBJ2-2
v_call: TRBV6-6
cdr3_length: 15
clone_size: -
cdr3_nt: TGTGCCAGCAGTTACGGGGCGCCGAACACCGGGGAGCTGTTTTTT
cdr3_aa: CASSYGAPNTGELFF

d_call: TRBD1
j_call: TRBJ1-6
v_call: TRBV11-2
cdr3_length: 14
clone_size: once
cdr3_nt: TGTGCCAGCAGAATCACAGGGGGTCGATCACCCCTCCACTTT
cdr3_aa: CASRITGGRSPLHF

d_call: TRBD2
j_call: TRBJ2-3
v_call: TRBV7-2
cdr3_length: 18
clone_size: -
cdr3_nt: TGTGCCAGCAGCTTAGGCGGTTTTGCTAGCGGGGTCACAGATACGCAGTATTTT
cdr3_aa: CASSLGGFASGVTDTQYF

d_call: TRBD1
j_call: TRBJ1-6
v_call: TRBV3-1/TRBV3-2
cdr3_length: 16
clone_size: -
cdr3_nt: TGTGCCAGCAGCCAGGGACAGCTGGATAATAATTCACCCCTCCACTTT
cdr3_aa: CASSQGQLDNNSPLHF

d_call: -
j_call: TRBJ1-2
v_call: TRBV6-5
cdr3_length: 13
clone_size: few
cdr3_nt: TGTGCCAGCAGTTACGGGGGGAACTATGGCTACACCTTC
cdr3_aa: CASSYGGNYGYTF

d_call: -
j_call: TRBJ1-2
v_call: TRBV11-2
cdr3_length: 13
clone_size: once
cdr3_nt: TGTGCCAGCAGCTTTGCGACAGGAAATGGCTACACCTTC
cdr3_aa: CASSFATGNGYTF

d_call: -
j_call: TRBJ1-2
v_call: TRBV5-8
cdr3_length: 16
clone_size: few
cdr3_nt: TGTGCCAGCAGCTTGTCAATCGCGGGGCCTCACTATGGCTACACCTTC
cdr3_aa: CASSLSIAGPHYGYTF

d_call: -
j_call: TRBJ1-2
v_call: TRBV19
cdr3_length: 15
clone_size: -
cdr3_nt: TGTGCCAGTAGTATAATGCCGGTCGAGTACTATGGCTACACCTTC
cdr3_aa: CASSIMPVEYYGYTF

d_call: -
j_call: TRBJ1-1
v_call: TRBV5-1
cdr3_length: 13
clone_size: -
cdr3_nt: TGCGCCAGCAGCTCGACAGCGAACACTGAAGCTTTCTTT
cdr3_aa: CASSSTANTEAFF